Presented here are 2 T cell receptor beta chains from one specimen sequenced in a study of CD8 T cells in Susac syndrome. Random hexamers were used to reverse transcribe 0.5 to 1 ug of RNA. TCRdb itself ran the immunoSEQ multiplex PCR reads through MiXCR, one entry per CDR3 protein. The sample shows tens of thousands of distinct CDR3 sequences, around nine tenths of them seen only once. Material: CD8+ T cells from PBMCs. These receptors originate from a human donor in good health.

The chain links TRBV21-1 to TRBJ1-5; the DNA was not compared with TRBD1, the D call given in the table. TRBV21-1 is noted as a pseudogene. This CDR3 has 20 amino acids. The CDR3 DNA sequence: TGTGCCAGCAGCCCTCGAGTCCCGGGACAGGGGGGTTACTTCAATCAGCCCCAGCATTTT. This gives the protein CASSPRVPGQGGYFNQPQHF.

The gene calls are TRBV12-3 or TRBV12-4 and TRBJ2-5; 7 bases align to TRBD2. J gave up 2 bases and V 3 bases, and 6 bases lay outside the gene matches. This CDR3 has 15 residues. CDR3 sequence reads: CASSFGGGIQETQYF. Written as DNA, the CDR3 is TGTGCCAGCAGTTTTGGGGGGGGGATACAAGAGACCCAGTACTTC.